These 30 T cell receptor beta chains share one sample of origin, sequenced in a study of CD8+ T cells in alopecia areata. Treatment of the sample: oral pan-JAK inhibitor, 5-10 mg twice daily. The authors extracted RNA and reverse transcribed it into cDNA as the sequencing template. The method was immunoSEQ multiplex PCR; TCRdb's version includes in-frame clones alone and lacks a portion of them. The sample lists about 76,000 clones, around 65% occurring once. Sequenced material: CD8+ T cells sorted from blood, taken at week 24, from a patient treated with tofacitinib. The source of these receptors is a human donor with alopecia areata.

The chain uses TRBV4-1 and TRBJ2-7; 9 nucleotides agree with TRBD2. The length of the CDR3 is 17 residues. Germline assignment: CDR1 MGHRA and CDR2 YSYEKL. Germline trimming cut 0 bases from V and 1 base from J; bases unmatched to any gene: 7. Here the CDR3 reads CASSQEPLAGASYEQYF. CDR3 DNA sequence: TGCGCCAGCAGCCAAGAGCCCTTAGCGGGGGCTTCCTACGAGCAGTACTTC.

The rearrangement uses TRBV29-1 and TRBJ2-3; the match to TRBD1 covers 7 bases. Germline loops: CDR1 SQVTM, CDR2 ANQGSEA. The V gene end was trimmed by 7 bases and the J gene end by 2 bases; junction bases not matched to a gene: 9. This CDR3 has 14 amino acids. The CDR3 sequence is CSAAPGTDTDTQYF. Here the CDR3 DNA reads TGCAGCGCTGCTCCCGGGACAGACACAGATACGCAGTATTTT.

The chain recombines TRBV15 with TRBJ2-2; tentative D call: TRBD1 (6 bases). Germline V gene lookup returns CDR1 LNHNV and CDR2 YYDKDF (reference sequence). The V gene lost 5 bases and the J gene lost 4 bases, with 17 bases spanning the gap. The CDR3 spans 16 residues. CDR3 DNA sequence: TGTGCCACCAGCCAGGCAGGGACACCCGTCACCGGGGAGCTGTTTTTT. Protein sequence: CATSQAGTPVTGELFF. The complete variable domain, with remaining parts taken from reference TRBV15 and TRBJ2-2, reads DAMVIQNPRYQVTQFGKPVTLSCSQTLNHNVMYWYQQKSSQAPKLLFHYYDKDFNNEADTPDNFQSRRPNTSFCFLDIRSPGLGDTAMYLCATSQAGTPVTGELFFGEGSRLTVL.

This clone was observed a few times. CDR3: CASSIRQGNTEAFF. In DNA, the CDR3 is TGTGCCAGTAGTATAAGGCAGGGGAACACTGAAGCTTTCTTT. This chain uses TRBV19 with TRBJ1-1; TRBD1 might be the D (5 bases). V lost 2 bases to trimming and J lost 1 base, with 8 bases between them. The CDR3 extends over 14 amino acids. The germline CDR1 and CDR2 sequences are LNHDA and SQIVND (reference sequence).

In its sample, this clone was seen a few times. The chain carries TRBV4-1 and TRBJ2-3; D gene unclear. Germline-derived CDR1 and CDR2 are MGHRA and YSYEKL. The V end lost 2 bases, the J end lost 7 bases, and 10 bases lay between the germline ends. The CDR3 is made up of 13 amino acids. CDR3 residues: CASSQFEQYTQYF. The CDR3 nucleotides are TGCGCCAGCAGCCAATTCGAGCAGTATACGCAGTATTTT.

Points on this clone: Other DNA sequences of this sample code for an identical CDR3. The CDR3 DNA follows: TGCAGCGTTGTTTCGGATACGCAGTATTTT. As protein: CSVVSDTQYF. This chain connects TRBV29-1 to TRBJ2-3; D is unresolved. The germline gives CDR1 SQVTM, CDR2 ANQGSEA. The CDR3 covers 10 residues. V was clipped by 4 bases and J by 6 bases, with 5 bases between them.

The chain links TRBV10-3 to TRBJ2-7, with unresolved D. The germline V and J ends were trimmed by 3 bases and 2 bases, with 11 bases remaining between them. Germline V gene lookup returns CDR1 ENHRY and CDR2 SYGVKD. CDR3 length equals 14 residues. CDR3 coding DNA: TGTGCCATCAGTGATTCAGGATTTCCCTACGAGCAGTACTTC. Its protein is CAISDSGFPYEQYF.

The rearrangement links TRBV30 to TRBJ2-3; the D gene is possibly TRBD2 (6 bases). V was cut by 5 bases and J by 1 base, with 16 bases left in between. CDR3 size: 15 residues. Germline V CDR1 and CDR2: GTSNPN, SVGIG (reference sequence). The CDR3, as DNA: TGTGCCTGGGGGGTCGGGAGCGGACGCACAGATACGCAGTATTTT. This sequence encodes CAWGVGSGRTDTQYF.

V and J are TRBV7-8 and TRBJ2-2; TRBD1 might be the D (6 bases). V dropped 5 bases and J dropped 0 bases, with 10 bases sitting between them. The CDR3 covers 15 residues. CDR1 is SGHVS, CDR2 FQNEAQ, per germline. CDR3 bases: TGTGCCAGCAGCAACAGGGTTACGAACACCGGGGAGCTGTTTTTT. This translates into CASSNRVTNTGELFF.

The J gene is TRBJ1-3, the V gene TRBV30, with D hard to call. The CDR3 has 13 residues. Germline V lookup: CDR1 GTSNPN, CDR2 SVGIG (reference sequence). Deletions cut 3 bases from V and 3 bases from J, with 9 bases between. The CDR3 bases are TGTGCCTGGAGCTCCGGCCATGGAAACACCATATATTTT. It codes for CAWSSGHGNTIYF.

V and J are TRBV7-2 and TRBJ2-1; TRBD2 agrees at 11 bases. Germline CDR1 reads SGHTA; CDR2 reads FQGNSA. The CDR3 runs 17 residues. After removal of 1 base from V and 12 bases from J, the junction contained 14 bases not matched to a gene. CDR3 in amino acids: CASSLERLAGGPGGQFF. The CDR3 DNA reads TGTGCCAGCAGCTTAGAGAGGCTAGCGGGGGGCCCCGGGGGGCAGTTCTTC.

The genes are TRBV4-1 and TRBJ2-7; D may match TRBD1 or TRBD2 (5 bases each). This CDR3 comprises 15 residues. Per the germline V gene, CDR1 is MGHRA and CDR2 is YSYEKL. Trimming took off 0 bases at V and 0 bases at J, with 9 bases between the two ends. CDR3 coding DNA: TGCGCCAGCAGCCAAGAAGGGACGCTCTCCTACGAGCAGTACTTC. This codes for CASSQEGTLSYEQYF.

This clone was seen a handful of times. The gene calls are TRBV5-4 and TRBJ1-4, with D unresolved. Germline values: CDR1 SGHNT, CDR2 YYREEE (reference sequence). The CDR3 contains 14 residues. Deletions cut 4 bases from V and 0 bases from J, with 7 bases between. CDR3 protein: CASSESATNEKLFF. CDR3 DNA sequence: TGTGCCAGCAGCGAAAGTGCAACTAATGAAAAACTGTTTTTT.

This clone was detected only a few times. V and J are TRBV4-1 and TRBJ1-1; D is perhaps TRBD1 (5 bases). The CDR3 contains 13 residues. V gave up 3 bases and J gave up 5 bases, with 10 bases separating them. Germline CDR1 reads MGHRA; CDR2 reads YSYEKL. The CDR3 DNA is TGCGCCAGCAGCCACGCAGGGATTACTGAAGCTTTCTTT. The encoded protein is CASSHAGITEAFF.

This chain uses TRBV27 with TRBJ2-7; perhaps TRBD1 as D (6 bases). The germline V gene has CDR1 MNHEY and CDR2 SMNVEV (reference sequence). V was cut by 6 bases and J by 7 bases, with 16 bases left in between. The CDR3 covers 13 residues. CDR3 bases: TGTGCCAGCAGGATGACAGGAGATGGAGAGCAGTACTTC. This gives the protein CASRMTGDGEQYF.

This clone was picked up one time. V gene TRBV7-9 combines with J gene TRBJ1-2, with a weak D call TRBD1 (5 bases). Germline V gene lookup returns CDR1 SEHNR and CDR2 FQNEAQ (reference sequence). Trimming took 5 bases from V and 6 from J, leaving 19 bases between them. The CDR3 runs 15 residues. CDR3 protein: CASSPKLGRADGYTF. In DNA form, the CDR3 reads TGTGCCAGCAGCCCAAAGTTAGGCAGGGCGGATGGCTACACCTTC.

This chain connects TRBV25-1 to TRBJ2-5, with D unresolved. The CDR3 totals 14 residues. V dropped 3 bases and J dropped 2 bases, with 10 bases sitting between them. The germline gives CDR1 MGHDK, CDR2 SYGVNS. The CDR3, as DNA: TGTGCCAGCAGTGATGGGCCTAGTCAAGAGACCCAGTACTTC. Amino acids: CASSDGPSQETQYF.

The V gene is TRBV6-5, the J gene TRBJ2-7, with TRBD1 matching 7 bases. The CDR3 runs to 13 residues. Trimming cost V 5 bases and J 2 bases; bases outside gene matches: 3. Germline-derived CDR1 and CDR2 are MNHEY and SVGAGI. CDR3 in amino acids: CASSGDSAYEQYF. DNA for the CDR3: TGTGCCAGCAGTGGGGACAGCGCCTACGAGCAGTACTTC.

This clone was recorded only once. The rearrangement links TRBV5-1 to TRBJ2-5; TRBD1 aligns across 11 bases. Germline loops: CDR1 SGHRS, CDR2 YFSETQ. This CDR3 has 16 residues. V trimming: 4 bases; J trimming: 2 bases; junction bases outside the gene matches: 7. CDR3 DNA sequence: TGCGCCAGCAGCCCAGGACAGGGGGCGGTACAAGAGACCCAGTACTTC. It translates to CASSPGQGAVQETQYF.

A few counts support this clone. The chain links TRBV28 to TRBJ2-7; either TRBD1 or TRBD2 may supply D (5 bases each). The CDR3 spans 14 residues. The ends were cut back, 8 bases at V and 0 bases at J, with 14 bases in the middle. In germline, CDR1 is MDHEN, CDR2 SYDVKM. In nucleotides, the CDR3 is TGTGCCAGCCGAGGGTGGGGCTCCTCCTACGAGCAGTACTTC. Translation gives CASRGWGSSYEQYF.

The chain carries TRBV5-4 and TRBJ2-7, with a possible D match to TRBD1 (7 bases). V dropped 3 bases and J dropped 4 bases, with 17 bases sitting between them. The germline V gene has CDR1 SGHNT and CDR2 YYREEE (reference sequence). CDR3 length: 15 residues. The CDR3 DNA follows: TGTGCCAGCAGCTCCTTCGACAGGGAGGTTTACGAGCAGTACTTC. Translating gives CASSSFDREVYEQYF. The full variable domain, completed using reference TRBV5-4 and TRBJ2-7, is ETGVTQSPTHLIKTRGQQVTLRCSSQSGHNTVSWYQQALGQGPQFIFQYYREEENGRGNFPPRFSGLQFPNYSSELNVNALELDDSALYLCASSSFDREVYEQYFGPGTRLTVT.

The V call is TRBV4-1, the J call TRBJ2-1, with 9 bases fitting TRBD2. V lost 0 bases and J lost 4; bases outside the gene matches: 7. Germline CDR1 reads MGHRA; CDR2 reads YSYEKL. This CDR3 is built from 17 residues. The CDR3 DNA is TGCGCCAGCAGCCAAGAACCTAGCGGGACCCTTTACAATGAGCAGTTCTTC. Amino acids: CASSQEPSGTLYNEQFF.

This clone was seen more than once but under ten times. The chain links TRBV5-6 to TRBJ2-1; D gene ambiguous. Germline V lookup: CDR1 SGHDT, CDR2 YYEEEE. This CDR3 has 11 residues. V dropped 3 bases and J dropped 2 bases, with 0 bases sitting between them. The CDR3 DNA is TGTGCCAGCAGCTCCTACAATGAGCAGTTCTTC. Its protein product is CASSSYNEQFF.

V is TRBV27 and J is TRBJ2-7, with D possibly TRBD2 on 6 matching bases. This CDR3 region has 17 residues. Germline V gene data show CDR1 as MNHEY and CDR2 as SMNVEV (reference sequence). V was cut by 3 bases and J by 4 bases, with 22 bases left in between. CDR3 sequence: CASSLRGASEIPYEQYF. For the CDR3, the DNA is TGTGCCAGCAGTTTGCGCGGGGCGTCGGAGATCCCATACGAGCAGTACTTC.

V gene TRBV6-5 combines with J gene TRBJ2-5, with D hard to call. This CDR3 contains 13 residues. V was clipped by 3 bases and J by 2 bases, with 7 bases between them. Germline CDR1 and CDR2: MNHEY and SVGAGI. In DNA form, the CDR3 reads TGTGCCAGCAGTTATGAAGGTCAAGAGACCCAGTACTTC. Encoded protein: CASSYEGQETQYF.

This clone was counted only a few times. This chain uses TRBV4-1 with TRBJ2-1, with TRBD2 identical over 10 bases. Germline lookup yields CDR1 MGHRA and CDR2 YSYEKL. The CDR3 is 16 residues long. V lost 0 bases, J lost 4 bases, and 3 bases stayed unmatched. CDR3 residues: CASSQDLAGGYNEQFF. CDR3 DNA sequence: TGCGCCAGCAGCCAAGATTTAGCGGGGGGTTACAATGAGCAGTTCTTC.

V gene TRBV19 combines with J gene TRBJ1-1; TRBD1 aligns across 12 bases. Germline loops: CDR1 LNHDA, CDR2 SQIVND (reference sequence). This CDR3 has 15 amino acids. V gave up 3 bases and J gave up 6 bases; unmatched junction bases: 5. The CDR3 DNA sequence: TGTGCCAGTAGTATGGGACAGGGGGCGGCAGCTGAAGCTTTCTTT. Residues: CASSMGQGAAAEAFF.

The chain links TRBV13 to TRBJ2-1; no firm D call. Trimming removed 4 bases at V and 7 bases at J, with 8 bases between. CDR1 PRHDT and CDR2 FYEKMQ come from the germline V gene (reference sequence). The CDR3 extends over 12 amino acids. CDR3 loop: CASSSGANEQFF. For the CDR3, the DNA is TGTGCCAGCAGCTCTGGAGCGAATGAGCAGTTCTTC.

The chain links TRBV6-1 to TRBJ2-3; TRBD2 agrees at 12 bases. Germline V gives CDR1 MNHNS, CDR2 SASEGT. V lost 5 bases to trimming and J lost 4 bases; unmatched junction nucleotides: 4. The CDR3 spans 15 residues. CDR3 coding DNA: TGTGCCAGCAGTTGGACTAGCGGGGCCTCAGATACGCAGTATTTT. Its protein product is CASSWTSGASDTQYF.

This clone is deemed large. The chain has TRBV7-3 and TRBJ2-1, with 8 bases aligning to TRBD2. This CDR3 has 13 amino acids. Germline assignment: CDR1 SGHTA and CDR2 FQGTGA. V gave up 3 bases and J gave up 6 bases; unmatched junction bases: 1. This CDR3 is CASSFAGGNEQFF. As DNA, the CDR3 is TGTGCCAGCAGCTTCGCGGGGGGCAATGAGCAGTTCTTC.